This TCR beta chain is from a study of cytomegalovirus exposure and HLA in healthy donors. Findings and caveats of the study: Prediction of most subjects' HLA-A and HLA-B alleles by TCR beta sequences was reportedly accurate. Reported performance of the classifier showed diagnosis of cytomegalovirus status with high specificity and sensitivity.

For this clone: Its cognate antigen is unknown.

PCR amplification relied on 60 Vbeta primers (plus 13 Jbeta primers). The data were produced by immunoSEQ multiplex PCR, yet TCRdb's version contains in-frame clones alone and is incomplete. In the table there are about 160,000 clones, roughly four fifths of which are singletons. At collection, donors were nominally healthy, but unrecorded immune exposures were probable. The TCR sequence derives from a man aged 50 to 60 in good health and CMV-seropositive. Sequencing input: PBMCs.

CDR3 in DNA: TGTGCCAGCAGCTTCCGGACAGGATACACAGATACGCAGTATTTT. It specifies CASSFRTGYTDTQYF. This chain connects TRBV7-9 to TRBJ2-3; 7 nucleotides align to TRBD1. The CDR3 is 15 residues long. V shed 3 bases, J shed 2 bases, and the junction held 5 bases outside the gene matches. CDR1 is SEHNR and CDR2 is FQNEAQ in the germline V gene (reference sequence).